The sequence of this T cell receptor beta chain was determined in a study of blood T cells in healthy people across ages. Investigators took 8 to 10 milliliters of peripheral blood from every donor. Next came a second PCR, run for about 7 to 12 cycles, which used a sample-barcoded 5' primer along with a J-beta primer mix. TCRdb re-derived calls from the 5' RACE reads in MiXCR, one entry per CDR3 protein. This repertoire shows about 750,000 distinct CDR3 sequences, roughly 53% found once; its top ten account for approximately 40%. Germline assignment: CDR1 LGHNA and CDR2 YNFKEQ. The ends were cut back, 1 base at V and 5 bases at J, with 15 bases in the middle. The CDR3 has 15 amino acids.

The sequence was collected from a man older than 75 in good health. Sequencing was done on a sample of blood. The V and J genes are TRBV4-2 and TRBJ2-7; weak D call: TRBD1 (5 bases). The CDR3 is CASSQAGRVVDEQYF. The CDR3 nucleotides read TGTGCCAGCAGCCAAGCTGGCAGGGTGGTAGACGAGCAGTACTTC.